This T cell receptor beta chain was observed in a study of blood T cell repertoires in COVID-19. The overall study: Samples came from the United States, Italy and Spain, spanning acute and convalescent COVID-19. The analysed material was cDNA or gDNA that came from T cells, B-cell-depleted T cells, or PBMCs.

In the authors' workflow: Reference gene primer amplification in the assay estimated nucleated cell counts. Produced via immunoSEQ multiplex PCR; TCRdb's table is partial and in-frame only. Clone size and the V and J calls come from that table; the DNA yielded D and trimming. The data contain roughly 73,000 clones, about nine tenths of them seen just once; the ten biggest clones take up over 25%. The junction had 5 bases not matched to a gene; V was cut back by 2 bases and J by 4 bases. Germline CDR1 and CDR2: MNHEY and SVGAGI. The CDR3 has 16 amino acids. The material sequenced was peripheral blood. This sequence joins TRBV6-5 and TRBJ2-5, with 12 nucleotides matching TRBD2. The sequence was obtained from an elderly woman with active or convalescent COVID-19. The chain's CDR3 is CASSYGLAGGLETQYF. In DNA, the CDR3 is TGTGCCAGCAGTTACGGCCTAGCGGGGGGGTTAGAGACCCAGTACTTC.